This T cell receptor beta chain was retrieved from a study of T cells in Graves' hyperthyroidism and ophthalmopathy. Background on the study: At initial diagnosis, before any treatment had begun, peripheral blood was obtained.

Overall study results and limits: Most expanded thyroid clonotypes above 0.001 recurred in blood.

Ophthalmopathy in the patients scored at least 3 on Clinical Activity Score and at least 4 on NOSPECS grade, lasting under 3 months. The PBMCs had their origin in 7.5 to 10 ml of fresh peripheral blood. The trim removed 6 bases at V and 6 bases at J, leaving 11 bases unmatched. This CDR3 contains 18 residues. CDR1 and CDR2 from the germline V gene are ENHRY and SYGVKD. Amplified TCR beta CDR3 regions derived from RNA transcripts. HTBI primers were the set used in a first-round RT-PCR of the TCR CDR3. TCRdb reprocessed the multiplex PCR reads via MiXCR and lists one record per CDR3 protein. The sample records about 330,000 distinct CDR3 sequences, approximately 15% being singletons. Turning to this clonotype: As yet, its antigen is unknown.

Sequencing was carried out using blood. V gene TRBV10-3 combines with J gene TRBJ2-1, with 16 nucleotides matching TRBD2. The source is a woman aged 40 to 50 with Graves' ophthalmopathy. Written as DNA, the CDR3 is TGTGCCATCAGCACCGGGACTAGCGGGAGGGTTCTGGCCAATGAGCAGTTCTTC. This encodes CAISTGTSGRVLANEQFF.